Presented here are 30 T cell receptor beta chains from one specimen sequenced in a study of T cell responses to AZD1222 COVID-19 vaccine (TCRdb year 2021). The library was built by means of the immunoSEQ multiplex PCR assay. What TCRdb holds here is the immuneACCESS table cut down to in-frame rearrangements. Part of the clones is not present; checked against another copy, under half of the missing clones reflect an unresolved V gene, and the others are unexplained. The sample table lists approximately 180,000 clones, 75% to 95% of them with a count of one. The ten largest clones take up 2.5% to 3.5% of the sample. According to the study, the label for this sample's time point signals: baseline before first vaccination. The specimen comprised peripheral blood, sampled on day 0 of AZD1222 vaccination. The receptors come from an adult in good health.

This chain joins TRBV5-8 and TRBJ1-1, with unresolved D. The V end was cut by 6 bases, the J end by 1 base, with 13 bases between. Germline CDR1 and CDR2: SGHTS and YDEGEE. The CDR3 contains 14 residues. Here the CDR3 DNA reads TGTGCCAGCACCTGGAGGGATCCGAACACTGAAGCTTTCTTT. This sequence encodes CASTWRDPNTEAFF.

The rearrangement links TRBV10-3 to TRBJ2-1, with 9 positions matching TRBD2. CDR3 size: 15 residues. Germline assignment: CDR1 ENHRY and CDR2 SYGVKD. Trimming took 6 bases from V and 1 from J; bases not matched to a gene: 4. The CDR3 nucleotides read TGTGCCATCAGCGATAGCGGGGGTTCCTACAATGAGCAGTTCTTC. Its protein product is CAISDSGGSYNEQFF.

The gene calls are TRBV28 and TRBJ2-7; no definite D call. V lost 5 bases and J 4 bases, leaving 21 bases between the germline ends. The CDR3 runs to 16 residues. Germline V CDR1 and CDR2: MDHEN, SYDVKM. The CDR3: CASSVTSPSSSYEQYF. CDR3 nucleotide sequence: TGTGCCAGCAGTGTCACCTCACCTAGTTCTTCTTACGAGCAGTACTTC. The full variable domain, in which reference TRBV28 and TRBJ2-7 provide the parts outside the CDR3, is DVKVTQSSRYLVKRTGEKVFLECVQDMDHENMFWYRQDPGLGLRLIYFSYDVKMKEKGDIPEGYSVSREKKERFSLILESASTNQTSMYLCASSVTSPSSSYEQYFGPGTRLTVT.

This clone is a singleton in its sample. V gene TRBV4-1 combines with J gene TRBJ2-5, with 10 bases aligning to TRBD2. The length of the CDR3 is 15 residues. Germline V CDR1 and CDR2: MGHRA, YSYEKL. V dropped 4 bases and J dropped 5; count of bases not matched to a gene: 7. The DNA for the CDR3 is TGCGCCAGCAGCCTCGAGGGGACTAGCGTCGAGACCCAGTACTTC. Its protein product is CASSLEGTSVETQYF.

Only one count was recorded for this clone. The J gene is TRBJ2-7, the V gene TRBV7-8, with D perhaps being TRBD1 or TRBD2 (5 bases each). The V end was cut by 0 bases, the J end by 7 bases, with 19 bases between. The CDR3 runs 16 residues. CDR1 is SGHVS and CDR2 is FQNEAQ in the germline V gene. The CDR3 is CASSLATGTYLEEQYF. The CDR3 DNA follows: TGTGCCAGCAGCTTAGCAACCGGGACCTACCTTGAGGAGCAGTACTTC.

This sequence joins TRBV7-2 and TRBJ2-1; TRBD1 is a possible D gene (5 bases). Germline assignment: CDR1 SGHTA and CDR2 FQGNSA. V was shortened by 10 bases and J by 2 bases, with 18 bases between the two germline ends. The length of the CDR3 is 15 residues. CDR3 sequence reads: CATTKGAGPYNEQFF. In DNA form, the CDR3 reads TGTGCCACCACAAAAGGGGCAGGGCCCTACAATGAGCAGTTCTTC.

V usage is TRBV7-2 and J usage is TRBJ2-3, with D perhaps TRBD1 (8 bases). Germline CDR1 and CDR2: SGHTA and FQGNSA. This CDR3 is built from 13 residues. As DNA, the CDR3 is TGTGCTAGGGGGGGACAGGGCACAGATACGCAGTATTTT. Translating it yields CARGGQGTDTQYF.

The rearrangement uses TRBV5-1 and TRBJ2-7, with 12 positions matching TRBD1. With V trimmed by 1 base and J by 6 bases, 5 bases remained unmatched. Germline V gives CDR1 SGHRS, CDR2 YFSETQ. The CDR3 is 15 amino acids. The CDR3 nucleotides are TGCGCCAGCAGCTTGACGGGACAGGGGGCTGGCGAGCAGTACTTC. Protein: CASSLTGQGAGEQYF.

This chain connects TRBV7-9 to TRBJ1-4; D remains ambiguous. CDR1 SEHNR and CDR2 FQNEAQ come from the germline V gene (reference sequence). The V and J ends lost 1 base and 6 bases respectively, with 15 bases between them. This CDR3 has 16 amino acids. CDR3 region: CASSLDGQPADEKLFF. In nucleotides, the CDR3 is TGTGCCAGCAGCTTAGACGGCCAACCAGCTGATGAAAAACTGTTTTTT.

A single count supports this clone. Other DNA variants within this sample encode the same CDR3. The chain links TRBV3-1 (or the pseudogene TRBV3-2) to TRBJ1-1; 11 positions match TRBD1. Germline V gene lookup returns CDR1 LGHDT and CDR2 YNNKEL (reference sequence). J gave up 5 bases and V 3 bases, and 5 bases lay outside the gene matches. This CDR3 is 15 amino acids long. CDR3 sequence (DNA): TGTGCCAGCAGCCAGGTCGGGACAGGGGGGACTGAAGCTTTCTTT. Protein product: CASSQVGTGGTEAFF.

The V and J genes are TRBV19 and TRBJ2-5; TRBD1 might be the D (5 bases). The CDR3 sequence is 14 residues long. CDR1 is LNHDA and CDR2 is SQIVND in the germline V gene (reference sequence). The ends were cut back, 5 bases at V and 4 bases at J, with 14 bases in the middle. DNA of the CDR3: TGTGCCAGTAGTCCCCGAGGAAGGGGAGAGACCCAGTACTTC. It encodes CASSPRGRGETQYF.

The V and J genes are TRBV6-5 and TRBJ2-1; no clear D gene. V was trimmed by 0 bases and J by 2 bases, leaving 5 bases between them. This CDR3 contains 14 residues. Germline V CDR1 and CDR2: MNHEY, SVGAGI. CDR3 residues: CASSYSATYNEQFF. The CDR3 nucleotides are TGTGCCAGCAGTTACTCCGCCACCTACAATGAGCAGTTCTTC.

The CDR3, as DNA: TGTGCCACCAGTGATTTTACAGGAGGAGATACGCAGTATTTT. This gives the protein CATSDFTGGDTQYF. The chain carries TRBV24-1 and TRBJ2-3, with D possibly being TRBD1 or TRBD2 (5 bases each). Trimming pared 1 base from V and 5 bases from J, leaving 9 bases between. CDR3 length: 14 amino acids. Per the germline V gene, CDR1 is KGHDR and CDR2 is SFDVKD.

There are a few counts of this clone. V is TRBV9 and J is TRBJ2-7, with D tentatively TRBD2 (5 bases). In germline, CDR1 is SGDLS, CDR2 YYNGEE. The CDR3 sequence is 14 residues long. Trimming took 0 bases from V and 5 from J, leaving 12 bases between them. The CDR3 region has the DNA TGTGCCAGCAGCGTAGATCCGGGGAGCGACGAGCAGTACTTC. Translation: CASSVDPGSDEQYF.

This chain connects TRBV7-3 to TRBJ2-1; D may be TRBD2 (6 bases). The germline V gene encodes CDR1 SGHTA and CDR2 FQGTGA. The CDR3 is 15 amino acids. V lost 6 bases to trimming and J lost 6 bases, with 18 bases between them. The CDR3 DNA is TGTGCCAGCAGTACCGGGACTTCCCCGGGCAATGAGCAGTTCTTC. Encoded protein: CASSTGTSPGNEQFF.

The chain uses TRBV7-8 and TRBJ1-5, with a weak D call TRBD1 (5 bases). The CDR3 has 15 amino acids. V was shortened by 5 bases and J by 4 bases, with 15 bases between the two germline ends. From germline, CDR1 is SGHVS and CDR2 FQNEAQ. The CDR3 DNA follows: TGTGCCAGCAGCAACCGACAGCGGGGAAATCAGCCCCAGCATTTT. It codes for CASSNRQRGNQPQHF. The whole variable domain, remainder taken from reference TRBV7-8 and TRBJ1-5, is GAGVSQSPRYKVAKRGQDVALRCDPISGHVSLFWYQQALGQGPEFLTYFQNEAQLDKSGLPSDRFFAERPEGSVSTLKIQRTQQEDSAVYLCASSNRQRGNQPQHFGDGTRLSIL.

This chain connects TRBV11-3 to TRBJ1-1; the D is unclear. The CDR3 sequence is 13 residues long. Germline V gene lookup returns CDR1 SGHNT and CDR2 YENEEA. V was trimmed by 5 bases and J by 0 bases, leaving 7 bases between them. The chain's CDR3 is CASSASMNTEAFF. CDR3 coding DNA: TGTGCCAGCAGCGCGAGCATGAACACTGAAGCTTTCTTT.

The chain couples TRBV3-1 (or the pseudogene TRBV3-2) to TRBJ1-4, with 7 nucleotides matching TRBD1. V gave up 3 bases and J gave up 8 bases; unmatched junction bases: 12. This CDR3 comprises 16 residues. Germline V gene lookup returns CDR1 LGHDT and CDR2 YNNKEL (reference sequence). The CDR3 DNA reads as TGTGCCAGCAGCCAGAGGACAGGCCTAAAGGGGGAAAAACTGTTTTTT. Its protein product is CASSQRTGLKGEKLFF.

The rearrangement joins TRBV5-8 to TRBJ1-6; 8 bases map to TRBD1. V lost 1 base and J lost 0; bases outside the gene matches: 3. Germline V gene sequence: CDR1 SGHTS, CDR2 YDEGEE. The CDR3 extends over 17 amino acids. CDR3 bases: TGTGCCAGCAGCTTGAACAGGGGGAGCTCCTATAATTCACCCCTCCACTTT. Translating it yields CASSLNRGSSYNSPLHF.

The CDR3 loop is CASSLGTGKGNNEQFF. In nucleotides, the CDR3 is TGTGCCAGCAGCCTAGGGACGGGAAAGGGGAACAATGAGCAGTTCTTC. The J gene is TRBJ2-1, the V gene TRBV11-2; possibly TRBD1 or TRBD2 for D (5 bases each). CDR3 length: 16 residues. From germline, CDR1 is SGHAT and CDR2 FQNNGV. V was pared by 5 bases and J by 5 bases, with 19 bases between.

The chain joins TRBV6-5 to TRBJ1-2, with TRBD1 as a possible D gene (6 bases). V dropped 0 bases and J dropped 8 bases, with 13 bases sitting between them. The length of the CDR3 is 14 residues. Germline lookup yields CDR1 MNHEY and CDR2 SVGAGI. CDR3 in DNA: TGTGCCAGCAGTTACTCCACAGGGTTCGGCGGCTACACCTTC. This sequence encodes CASSYSTGFGGYTF.

In regard to this clone: Compared with germline, one end of the junction differs, possibly owing to a read error. The chain is built from TRBV2 and TRBJ2-1; perhaps TRBD2 as D (5 bases). CDR1 and CDR2 (germline): SNHLY, FYNNEI. This CDR3 has 13 residues. Written as DNA, the CDR3 is TGTGCCAGCGGGTTTAGCGTCTACAGTGAGCAGTTCTTC. Translation: CASGFSVYSEQFF.

J is TRBJ2-3 and V is TRBV10-1; D is possibly TRBD2 (6 bases). CDR1 and CDR2 (germline): WNHNN, SYGVQD (reference sequence). Deletions cut 4 bases from V and 4 bases from J, with 18 bases between. The CDR3 loop spans 16 amino acids. In nucleotides, the CDR3 is TGCGCCAGCAGTGGAGGGTTAATTGGACTACCAGATACGCAGTATTTT. This sequence encodes CASSGGLIGLPDTQYF.

The V call is TRBV5-5, the J call TRBJ1-4; no clear D gene. Looked up from germline, CDR1 is SGHKS and CDR2 is YYEKEE (reference sequence). The CDR3 is 16 residues long. V was shortened by 0 bases and J by 3 bases, with 12 bases between the two germline ends. In DNA form, the CDR3 reads TGTGCCAGCAGCTTGGCCCACCCGCGGGCTAATGAAAAACTGTTTTTT. Translation gives CASSLAHPRANEKLFF.

This sequence joins TRBV6-2 or TRBV6-3 and TRBJ2-1; D gene ambiguous. There are 13 residues in the CDR3. Per the germline V gene, CDR1 is MNHEY and CDR2 is SVGEGT. The V end lost 2 bases, the J end lost 7 bases, and 9 bases lay between the germline ends. CDR3 DNA: TGTGCCAGCAGTTACATCGGGCCTAATGAGCAGTTCTTC. It translates to CASSYIGPNEQFF.

This clone was counted only a few times. The chain links TRBV19 to TRBJ1-1, with 8 nucleotides matching TRBD1. J gave up 1 base and V 6 bases, and 10 bases lay outside the gene matches. CDR1 is LNHDA and CDR2 is SQIVND in the germline V gene (reference sequence). This CDR3 is built from 16 residues. Here the CDR3 reads CASSPYRDRWNTEAFF. The CDR3 bases are TGTGCCAGTAGCCCTTACCGGGACAGGTGGAACACTGAAGCTTTCTTT.

The chain has TRBV7-9 and TRBJ2-1, with D possibly being TRBD1 or TRBD2 (5 bases each). The CDR3 runs 17 residues. V shed 4 bases and J shed 4 bases, with 20 bases lying between them. CDR1 and CDR2 (germline): SEHNR, FQNEAQ (reference sequence). The CDR3 DNA reads TGTGCCAGCAGCTCCTCAGAGACCGGGACCGATTACAATGAGCAGTTCTTC. Its protein product is CASSSSETGTDYNEQFF.

The V call is TRBV7-2, the J call TRBJ1-1; D may be TRBD1 (5 bases). Germline lookup yields CDR1 SGHTA and CDR2 FQGNSA. V was clipped by 9 bases and J by 1 base, with 12 bases between them. The CDR3 is 13 amino acids. Here the CDR3 DNA reads TGTGCCAGTACCTTAGGACAGAACACTGAAGCTTTCTTT. Translation gives CASTLGQNTEAFF. Full variable domain (remainder filled in from reference TRBV7-2 and TRBJ1-1): GAGVSQSPSNKVTEKGKDVELRCDPISGHTALYWYRQSLGQGLEFLIYFQGNSAPDKSGLPSDRFSAERTGGSVSTLTIQRTQQEDSAVYLCASTLGQNTEAFFGQGTRLTVV.

The chain employs TRBV9 and TRBJ2-5; maybe TRBD2 (5 bases). V was clipped by 3 bases and J by 2 bases, with 17 bases between them. The CDR3 extends over 16 amino acids. Germline V gene data show CDR1 as SGDLS and CDR2 as YYNGEE. CDR3 nucleotide sequence: TGTGCCAGCAGCGCACACCCGTCCCCGGGGCAAGAGACCCAGTACTTC. Its protein product is CASSAHPSPGQETQYF. Combining the CDR3 with reference TRBV9 and TRBJ2-5 gives the whole variable domain DSGVTQTPKHLITATGQRVTLRCSPRSGDLSVYWYQQSLDQGLQFLIQYYNGEERAKGNILERFSAQQFPDLHSELNLSSLELGDSALYFCASSAHPSPGQETQYFGPGTRLLVL.

The chain links TRBV5-1 to TRBJ2-3, with D possibly being TRBD1 (6 bases). The CDR3 contains 14 residues. With 0 bases removed from V and 7 bases from J, the gap between germline ends came to 12 bases. Germline assignment: CDR1 SGHRS and CDR2 YFSETQ. The CDR3 sequence: CASSLDRVTNTQYF. The CDR3 bases are TGCGCCAGCAGCTTGGACAGGGTGACAAATACGCAGTATTTT. The full variable domain, in which reference TRBV5-1 and TRBJ2-3 provide the parts outside the CDR3, is KAGVTQTPRYLIKTRGQQVTLSCSPISGHRSVSWYQQTPGQGLQFLFEYFSETQRNKGNFPGRFSGRQFSNSRSEMNVSTLELGDSALYLCASSLDRVTNTQYFGPGTRLTVL.